The rows below give T cell receptor beta chains drawn from one sample of a study of blood T cell repertoires in COVID-19. Data came from immunoSEQ multiplex PCR; TCRdb stores just in-frame clones and leaves some out. The sample holds fewer than 600,000 clones; roughly nine tenths are singletons and the top ten take over 0.7%. The sequenced sample was peripheral blood. Receptors originate from a man between 18 and 35 years old with COVID-19, enrolled during active disease. Both conserved end residues are part of each CDR3.

V	J	CDR3
TRBV6-2/TRBV6-3	TRBJ2-7	CASSSPLQRDRGYIEQYF
TRBV14	TRBJ2-3	CASSHWASDTQYF
TRBV20-1	TRBJ2-3	CSASGTGGGTDTQYF
TRBV2	TRBJ2-1	CASSGLAGNSYNEQFF
TRBV6-6	TRBJ1-1	CASSRRTGGLNTEAFF
TRBV15	TRBJ2-3	CATAYKDTQYF
TRBV5-1	TRBJ1-4	CASSRTQGVRSEKLFF
TRBV4-1	TRBJ2-5	CASSPPGDQETQYF
TRBV28	TRBJ2-3	CASHGGAADTQYF
TRBV30	TRBJ1-2	CASFRANYGYTF
TRBV19	TRBJ2-1	CATNLATSYNEQFF
TRBV18	TRBJ2-2	CASSPGAGELFF
TRBV7-9	TRBJ2-7	CAGKGLTSSREQYF
TRBV29-1	TRBJ1-1	CSVEARIVLNTEAFF
TRBV24-1	TRBJ2-7	CATSEPTGYEQYF
TRBV6-1	TRBJ1-6	CASSEADRSSYNSPLHF
TRBV27	TRBJ2-5	CASSSIGLAGETQYF
TRBV6-6	TRBJ2-7	CATWGSGTYEQYF
TRBV6-6	TRBJ1-2	CASSYSAAYGYTF
TRBV12-5	TRBJ2-2	CASGLEGAGGELFF
TRBV5-6	TRBJ2-2	CASSLGQGSTGELFF
TRBV6-5	TRBJ2-3	CASSSPGTDTQYF
TRBV13	TRBJ2-1	CASSLGRSDQEQFF
TRBV11-3	TRBJ2-1	CASSLATSGYNEQFF
TRBV5-4	TRBJ1-2	CASSLGGGYTF
TRBV6-2/TRBV6-3	TRBJ2-7	CASSDSISSEQYF
TRBV11-3	TRBJ1-3	CASSQRDSPGTIYF
TRBV9	TRBJ2-3	CASSVDGGAIADTQYF
TRBV5-8	TRBJ2-7	CASGTSTGEQYF
TRBV29-1	TRBJ1-3	CSVIQGPGNTIYF
TRBV7-9	TRBJ2-1	CASSLSTGVYYNEQFF
TRBV27	TRBJ2-1	CASTGSSYNEQFF
TRBV2	TRBJ1-5	CASSADRVGQPQHF
TRBV19	TRBJ2-1	CASSLGQGHDEQFF
TRBV5-1	TRBJ1-1	CASSLREVGTEAFF